This T cell receptor (beta chain) appears in the sequencing data of a study of cytotoxic CD8 clonotypes in ibrutinib-treated CLL. On the study more broadly: Response sampling occurred after a median around 12 months of treatment (range 6 to 36). A mean of about 250,000 productive templates and 94,082 productive rearrangements was obtained per sample.

Of note for this clone: Its target is not known.

General study findings and limits: The clonality went up when patients responded to ibrutinib and dropped back toward baseline at progression.

The protocol was immunoSEQ multiplex PCR, while the TCRdb copy is restricted to in-frame clones and leaves out a portion. The sample holds about 14,000 clones, around 68% seen once. Germline V CDR1 and CDR2: SGDLS, YYNGEE. This CDR3 is 14 amino acids long. V was clipped by 0 bases and J by 2 bases, with 9 bases between them. The source is a human donor with chronic lymphocytic leukemia. The material was PBMCs, obtained before ibrutinib treatment. This chain connects TRBV9 to TRBJ2-7; no clear D gene. CDR3 bases: TGTGCCAGCAGCGTAGGTCCTAACCCCTACGAGCAGTACTTC. This gives the protein CASSVGPNPYEQYF.